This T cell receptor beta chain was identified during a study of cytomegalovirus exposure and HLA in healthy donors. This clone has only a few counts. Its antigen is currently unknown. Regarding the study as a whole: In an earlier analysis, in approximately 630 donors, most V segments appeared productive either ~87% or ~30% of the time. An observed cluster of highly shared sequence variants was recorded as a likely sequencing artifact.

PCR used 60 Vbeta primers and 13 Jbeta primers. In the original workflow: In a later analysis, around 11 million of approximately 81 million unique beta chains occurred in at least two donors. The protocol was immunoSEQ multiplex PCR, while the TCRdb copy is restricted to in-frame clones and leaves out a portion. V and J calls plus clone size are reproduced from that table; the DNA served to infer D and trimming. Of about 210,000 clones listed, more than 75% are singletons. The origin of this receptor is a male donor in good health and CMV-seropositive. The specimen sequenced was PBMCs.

CDR3 DNA: TGTGCCAGCAGCGCCCAGGGGACCTTCAATGAGCAGTTCTTC. Protein: CASSAQGTFNEQFF. The chain uses TRBV9 and TRBJ2-1; possible D gene TRBD1, 6 bases. This CDR3 contains 14 residues. Germline V gene lookup returns CDR1 SGDLS and CDR2 YYNGEE. The V end was cut by 3 bases, the J end by 6 bases, with 13 bases between.